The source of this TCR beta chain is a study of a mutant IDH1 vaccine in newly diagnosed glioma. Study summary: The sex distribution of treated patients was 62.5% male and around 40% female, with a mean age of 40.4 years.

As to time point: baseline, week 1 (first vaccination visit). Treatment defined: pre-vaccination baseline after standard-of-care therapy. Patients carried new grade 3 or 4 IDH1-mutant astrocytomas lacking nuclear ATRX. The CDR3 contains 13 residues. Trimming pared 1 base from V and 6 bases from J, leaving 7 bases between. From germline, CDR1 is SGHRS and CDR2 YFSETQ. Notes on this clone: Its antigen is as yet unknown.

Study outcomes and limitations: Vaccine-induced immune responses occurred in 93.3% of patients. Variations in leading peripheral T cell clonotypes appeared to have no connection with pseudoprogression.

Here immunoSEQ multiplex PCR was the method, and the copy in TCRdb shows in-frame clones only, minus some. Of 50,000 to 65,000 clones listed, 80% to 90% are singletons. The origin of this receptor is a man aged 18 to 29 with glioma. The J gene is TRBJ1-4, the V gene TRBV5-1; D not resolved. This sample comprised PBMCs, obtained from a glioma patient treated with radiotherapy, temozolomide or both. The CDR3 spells CASSLMGDEKLFF. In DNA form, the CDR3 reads TGCGCCAGCAGCTTGATGGGAGATGAAAAACTGTTTTTT.